This T cell receptor beta chain was found in a study of neoadjuvant anti-PD-1 for oral cavity cancer. Whole-study context: Before surgery, most patients got three to four biweekly 3 mg/kg nivolumab doses. Non-progressing patients received a fourth nivolumab dose near day 43, then surgery on days 50-56.

This CDR3 has 12 residues. From germline, CDR1 is MNHNY and CDR2 SVGAGI (reference sequence). Findings of the study overall: Non-responders to neoadjuvant nivolumab had significantly more clonal PBMC T cells than responders. Only three patients per response group were TCR-analyzed; validation needed.

A remark on this clone: The antigen remains unidentified.

Profiled with immunoSEQ multiplex PCR; TCRdb holds only in-frame clones, not every one. The table includes about 14,000 clones, about two thirds detected once. This receptor was taken from a person aged 40 to 85 with oral cavity squamous cell carcinoma. This chain connects TRBV6-6 to TRBJ2-7, with a weak D call TRBD2 (6 bases). The specimen comprised PBMCs, sampled before nivolumab (anti-PD-1) treatment. The CDR3 spells CSHAGTVYEQYF. Here the CDR3 DNA reads TGTTCTCACGCGGGGACCGTATACGAGCAGTACTTC.